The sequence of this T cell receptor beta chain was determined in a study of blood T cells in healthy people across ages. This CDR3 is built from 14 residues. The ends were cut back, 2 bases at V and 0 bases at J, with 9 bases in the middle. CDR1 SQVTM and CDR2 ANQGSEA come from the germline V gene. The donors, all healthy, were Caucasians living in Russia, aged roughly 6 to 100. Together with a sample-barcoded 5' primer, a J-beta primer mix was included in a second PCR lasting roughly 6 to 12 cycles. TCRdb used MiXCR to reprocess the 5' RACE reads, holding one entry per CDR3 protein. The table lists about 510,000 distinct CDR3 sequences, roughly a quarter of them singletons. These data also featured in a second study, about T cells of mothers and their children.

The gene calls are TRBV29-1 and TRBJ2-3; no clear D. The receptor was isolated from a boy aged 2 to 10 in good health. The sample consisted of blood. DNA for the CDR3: TGCAGCGTTGAATCCAGACCTAGCACAGATACGCAGTATTTT. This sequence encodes CSVESRPSTDTQYF.